This T cell receptor beta chain derives from a study of T cells after yellow fever vaccination. Study observations and caveats: The CD4 and CD8 compartments had a small share of their clonotypes in common.

By share, this clonotype ranks as medium-sized. Using its own MiXCR run on the 5' RACE reads, TCRdb lists one record per CDR3 protein. Among tens of thousands of distinct CDR3 sequences listed, less than 3.5% were seen once. The ends lost 6 bases at V and 7 bases at J; junction bases unmatched: 9. CDR1 is MNHEY and CDR2 is SVGAGI in the germline V gene. This CDR3 comprises 16 residues. This chain links TRBV6-5 with TRBJ2-1; 13 bases match TRBD2. This sample comprised PBMCs, either bulk or a sorted T-cell subset (CD4+, CD8+, memory, or dextramer-sorted; not recorded which), obtained about 41 days after the first yellow fever vaccination. The clonotype was recovered from a young man who received the YFV17D yellow fever vaccine. DNA of the CDR3: TGTGCCAGCAGAGCACTAGCGGGGGGGCCCAGAAATGAGCAGTTCTTC. It codes for CASRALAGGPRNEQFF.